Listed below are T cell receptor beta chains from one sample, sequenced in a study of T cell responses to AZD1222 COVID-19 vaccine. Clones were read by immunoSEQ multiplex PCR, and TCRdb kept only the in-frame ones, dropping some. The table lists under 150,000 clones, 93% of them singletons. This sample comprised peripheral blood, obtained on day 0 of AZD1222 vaccination. These receptor sequences come from an adult in good health. CDR3s include the opening cysteine and the closing phenylalanine or tryptophan. The D gene is left open where the match is weak. Clone size is not always given. Where it is, it says once, few, many or a class for expanded clones.

v_gene: TRBV9
abundance: NA
j_gene: TRBJ2-3
d_gene: TRBD2
CDR3aa: CASSVGLAGFTKLLNTQYF
CDR3nt: TGTGCCAGCAGCGTAGGATTAGCGGGGTTTACGAAACTCCTCAATACGCAGTATTTT

v_gene: TRBV19
abundance: NA
j_gene: TRBJ2-1
d_gene: NA
CDR3aa: CASSVLARGNEQFF
CDR3nt: TGTGCCAGTAGTGTTCTAGCGAGAGGGAATGAGCAGTTCTTC

v_gene: TRBV5-5
abundance: NA
j_gene: TRBJ1-5
d_gene: NA
CDR3aa: CASSPDGNQPQHF
CDR3nt: TGTGCCAGCAGCCCAGACGGGAATCAGCCCCAGCATTTT

v_gene: TRBV5-1
abundance: NA
j_gene: TRBJ1-1
d_gene: TRBD1
CDR3aa: CASSWDRGNTEAFF
CDR3nt: TGCGCCAGCAGTTGGGACAGGGGGAACACTGAAGCTTTCTTT

v_gene: TRBV2
abundance: NA
j_gene: TRBJ1-5
d_gene: NA
CDR3aa: CASSVRRNQPQHF
CDR3nt: TGTGCCAGCAGTGTCCGGAGAAATCAGCCCCAGCATTTT

v_gene: TRBV5-1
abundance: NA
j_gene: TRBJ1-6
d_gene: TRBD1
CDR3aa: CASSPRTGSYSPLHF
CDR3nt: TGCGCCAGCAGCCCTCGGACAGGGTCATACTCACCCCTCCACTTT

v_gene: TRBV19
abundance: NA
j_gene: TRBJ1-4
d_gene: TRBD1
CDR3aa: CASSPRRGREKLFF
CDR3nt: TGTGCCAGTAGTCCGCGGAGGGGGCGTGAAAAACTGTTTTTT

v_gene: TRBV12-2
abundance: NA
j_gene: TRBJ1-4
d_gene: NA
CDR3aa: CASRSDGFGKLFF
CDR3nt: TGTGCAAGTCGCTCAGACGGGTTTGGGAAACTGTTTTTT

v_gene: TRBV19
abundance: NA
j_gene: TRBJ1-6
d_gene: NA
CDR3aa: CASSISLGPAGNSPLHF
CDR3nt: TGTGCCAGTAGTATCAGTCTAGGCCCAGCGGGCAATTCACCCCTCCACTTT

v_gene: TRBV6-5
abundance: NA
j_gene: TRBJ1-5
d_gene: NA
CDR3aa: CASSYGRNQPQHF
CDR3nt: TGTGCCAGCAGTTACGGCAGAAATCAGCCCCAGCATTTT

v_gene: TRBV5-1
abundance: NA
j_gene: TRBJ2-5
d_gene: NA
CDR3aa: CASSLSETQYF
CDR3nt: TGCGCCAGCAGCTTGTCGGAGACCCAGTACTTC

v_gene: TRBV18
abundance: NA
j_gene: TRBJ1-1
d_gene: NA
CDR3aa: CASSPPSGGTEAFF
CDR3nt: TGTGCCAGCTCACCACCCTCCGGTGGCACTGAAGCTTTCTTT

v_gene: TRBV19
abundance: NA
j_gene: TRBJ1-2
d_gene: NA
CDR3aa: CASSIDLQGYGYTF
CDR3nt: TGTGCCAGTAGTATAGATTTACAGGGCTATGGCTACACCTTC

v_gene: TRBV5-5
abundance: once
j_gene: TRBJ1-5
d_gene: NA
CDR3aa: CVSSLGNSGEWPQHF
CDR3nt: TGTGTCAGCAGCTTGGGGAACAGCGGGGAGTGGCCCCAGCATTTT

v_gene: TRBV4-1
abundance: NA
j_gene: TRBJ1-2
d_gene: TRBD1
CDR3aa: CASSPFYARGAGYTF
CDR3nt: TGCGCCAGCAGCCCCTTCTACGCCAGGGGGGCTGGCTACACCTTC

v_gene: TRBV19
abundance: NA
j_gene: TRBJ2-2
d_gene: TRBD2
CDR3aa: CASSVIAGGSYGELFF
CDR3nt: TGTGCCAGTAGTGTGATAGCGGGGGGCTCTTACGGGGAGCTGTTTTTT

v_gene: TRBV19
abundance: NA
j_gene: TRBJ2-7
d_gene: NA
CDR3aa: CASSLLGTPWEQYF
CDR3nt: TGTGCCAGTAGTCTCCTTGGGACCCCCTGGGAGCAGTACTTC

v_gene: TRBV5-1
abundance: few
j_gene: TRBJ2-3
d_gene: NA
CDR3aa: CASSLGLDSTSTDTQYF
CDR3nt: TGCGCCAGCAGCTTGGGCCTCGACTCGACTAGCACAGATACGCAGTATTTT

v_gene: TRBV19
abundance: NA
j_gene: TRBJ2-3
d_gene: TRBD1
CDR3aa: CASSPGQGTDTQYF
CDR3nt: TGTGCCAGTAGTCCGGGACAGGGCACAGATACGCAGTATTTT

v_gene: TRBV25-1
abundance: NA
j_gene: TRBJ1-2
d_gene: TRBD1
CDR3aa: CASSGTGINYGYTF
CDR3nt: TGTGCCAGCAGTGGGACAGGGATAAACTATGGCTACACCTTC

v_gene: TRBV15
abundance: NA
j_gene: TRBJ2-1
d_gene: NA
CDR3aa: CATSRENGNEQFF
CDR3nt: TGTGCCACCAGCAGAGAAAACGGCAATGAGCAGTTCTTC

v_gene: TRBV15
abundance: NA
j_gene: TRBJ1-2
d_gene: TRBD1
CDR3aa: CATSRAGRGLGGYTF
CDR3nt: TGTGCCACCAGCAGAGCGGGCAGGGGGCTTGGTGGCTACACCTTC

v_gene: TRBV29-1
abundance: NA
j_gene: TRBJ2-5
d_gene: NA
CDR3aa: CSVRPQETQYF
CDR3nt: TGCAGCGTCCGCCCGCAAGAGACCCAGTACTTC

v_gene: TRBV4-2
abundance: once
j_gene: TRBJ1-1
d_gene: TRBD1
CDR3aa: CASSLGQGDWLGGEAFF
CDR3nt: TGTGCCAGCAGCCTGGGACAGGGGGATTGGCTAGGGGGTGAAGCTTTCTTT

v_gene: TRBV9
abundance: NA
j_gene: TRBJ1-1
d_gene: NA
CDR3aa: CASSIQMNTEAFF
CDR3nt: TGTGCCAGCAGCATTCAGATGAACACTGAAGCTTTCTTT

v_gene: TRBV5-4
abundance: NA
j_gene: TRBJ1-1
d_gene: NA
CDR3aa: CASSLGPQRTGTEAFF
CDR3nt: TGTGCCAGCAGCTTGGGGCCACAGCGTACAGGCACTGAAGCTTTCTTT

v_gene: TRBV30
abundance: NA
j_gene: TRBJ1-2
d_gene: NA
CDR3aa: CAWKAGANYGYTF
CDR3nt: TGTGCCTGGAAGGCAGGGGCTAACTATGGCTACACCTTC

v_gene: TRBV6-5
abundance: NA
j_gene: TRBJ1-1
d_gene: NA
CDR3aa: CASSYSQGRRTEAFF
CDR3nt: TGTGCCAGCAGTTACTCCCAGGGTAGGAGGACTGAAGCTTTCTTT

v_gene: TRBV20-1
abundance: NA
j_gene: TRBJ2-7
d_gene: NA
CDR3aa: CSATRSYEQYF
CDR3nt: TGCAGTGCTACACGTAGTTACGAGCAGTACTTC

v_gene: TRBV7-6
abundance: NA
j_gene: TRBJ2-2
d_gene: NA
CDR3aa: CASRQRETGELFF
CDR3nt: TGTGCCAGCAGGCAAAGGGAAACCGGGGAGCTGTTTTTT

v_gene: TRBV11-2
abundance: NA
j_gene: TRBJ1-4
d_gene: NA
CDR3aa: CASSLNEKLFF
CDR3nt: TGTGCCAGCAGCCTGAATGAAAAACTGTTTTTT

v_gene: TRBV10-3
abundance: NA
j_gene: TRBJ2-3
d_gene: TRBD2
CDR3aa: CATRTSGDQDTQYF
CDR3nt: TGTGCCACGAGGACTAGCGGGGATCAAGATACGCAGTATTTT

v_gene: TRBV5-1
abundance: NA
j_gene: TRBJ1-6
d_gene: NA
CDR3aa: CASSFGEGIGSPLHF
CDR3nt: TGCGCCAGCAGCTTTGGTGAGGGTATTGGTTCACCCCTCCACTTT

v_gene: TRBV6-9
abundance: once
j_gene: TRBJ2-3
d_gene: TRBD2
CDR3aa: CASSPPGTSGENSTDTQYF
CDR3nt: TGTGCCAGCAGTCCGCCCGGGACTAGCGGGGAAAATAGCACAGATACGCAGTATTTT

v_gene: TRBV7-2
abundance: NA
j_gene: TRBJ2-7
d_gene: NA
CDR3aa: CASSLVTGQPPGEQYF
CDR3nt: TGTGCCAGCAGCTTAGTCACCGGACAACCTCCGGGGGAGCAGTACTTC

v_gene: TRBV15
abundance: NA
j_gene: TRBJ1-1
d_gene: NA
CDR3aa: CATSRDYYGQPNTEAFF
CDR3nt: TGTGCCACCAGCAGAGACTACTACGGACAGCCGAACACTGAAGCTTTCTTT

v_gene: TRBV11-2
abundance: NA
j_gene: TRBJ1-1
d_gene: NA
CDR3aa: CASSLRGFWAEAFF
CDR3nt: TGTGCCAGCAGCTTAAGAGGCTTTTGGGCTGAAGCTTTCTTT

v_gene: TRBV7-2
abundance: NA
j_gene: TRBJ1-5
d_gene: NA
CDR3aa: CASSYRPTEPQHF
CDR3nt: TGTGCCAGCAGCTACCGCCCGACGGAGCCCCAGCATTTT

v_gene: TRBV15
abundance: NA
j_gene: TRBJ1-1
d_gene: NA
CDR3aa: CATSREGTEAFF
CDR3nt: TGTGCCACCAGCAGAGAGGGTACTGAAGCTTTCTTT

v_gene: TRBV5-1
abundance: NA
j_gene: TRBJ1-2
d_gene: NA
CDR3aa: CASSFRGVPGTGYTF
CDR3nt: TGCGCCAGCAGCTTTCGGGGGGTCCCCGGGACGGGCTACACCTTC

v_gene: TRBV18
abundance: NA
j_gene: TRBJ2-3
d_gene: NA
CDR3aa: CASSPRRTSTDTQYF
CDR3nt: TGTGCCAGCTCACCTAGGCGTACTAGCACAGATACGCAGTATTTT

v_gene: TRBV18
abundance: once
j_gene: TRBJ1-5
d_gene: NA
CDR3aa: CASSLTASPDQPQHF
CDR3nt: TGTGCCAGCTCACTGACAGCGTCTCCAGATCAGCCCCAGCATTTT

v_gene: TRBV4-1
abundance: NA
j_gene: TRBJ2-4
d_gene: TRBD1
CDR3aa: CASSQVTGAENIQYF
CDR3nt: TGCGCCAGCAGCCAGGTTACAGGGGCAGAAAACATTCAGTACTTC

v_gene: TRBV12-3/TRBV12-4
abundance: NA
j_gene: TRBJ1-5
d_gene: NA
CDR3aa: CASSFMTQPQHF
CDR3nt: TGTGCCAGCAGTTTTATGACTCAGCCCCAGCATTTT

v_gene: TRBV15
abundance: NA
j_gene: TRBJ2-2
d_gene: NA
CDR3aa: CATSRAATGELFF
CDR3nt: TGTGCCACCAGCAGAGCGGCCACCGGGGAGCTGTTTTTT

v_gene: TRBV3-1/TRBV3-2
abundance: NA
j_gene: TRBJ1-1
d_gene: NA
CDR3aa: CASSLRQTATEAFF
CDR3nt: TGTGCCAGCAGCCTCCGACAGACTGCAACTGAAGCTTTCTTT

v_gene: TRBV6-5
abundance: NA
j_gene: TRBJ1-2
d_gene: NA
CDR3aa: CASSYQGVNGYTF
CDR3nt: TGTGCCAGCAGTTACCAAGGAGTGAATGGCTACACCTTC

v_gene: TRBV18
abundance: NA
j_gene: TRBJ2-5
d_gene: NA
CDR3aa: CASSPDPQETQYF
CDR3nt: TGTGCCAGCTCACCGGACCCCCAAGAGACCCAGTACTTC

v_gene: TRBV9
abundance: NA
j_gene: TRBJ2-1
d_gene: NA
CDR3aa: CASSQSSDEQFF
CDR3nt: TGTGCCAGCAGCCAAAGCTCCGATGAGCAGTTCTTC